The 6 T cell receptor beta chains in this list originate from one sample, sequenced in a study of CD8+ T cells in alopecia areata (dated by TCRdb to 2017 to 2018). Libraries were made using the immunoSEQ multiplex PCR assay. To provide template for TCR sequencing, every sample had RNA extracted and reverse transcribed into cDNA. In TCRdb, the immuneACCESS table is reduced to in-frame sequences with V and J assigned. These tables do not hold every clone; where another copy was compared, an unresolved V gene accounts for under half, and the others remain unexplained. A total of approximately 150,000 clones appear in this sample, approximately 49% of them only once. The ten largest account for 0.95% to 1% of the sample. Interpreted using the paper, the time point label stands for: baseline before oral tofacitinib. The source material was CD4+ T cells sorted from blood, sampled at week 0. These receptors were taken from a human donor with alopecia areata.

V usage is TRBV20-1 and J usage is TRBJ1-2; D gene unclear. This CDR3 has 11 residues. The V gene lost 5 bases and the J gene lost 5 bases, with 9 bases spanning the gap. The germline gives CDR1 DFQATT, CDR2 SNEGSKA (reference sequence). The CDR3 coding sequence is TGCAGTGCTGGGCTAGATTATGGCTACACCTTC. This encodes CSAGLDYGYTF.

This clone was seen a few times. This chain connects TRBV7-6 to TRBJ1-5, with D possibly being TRBD1 (5 bases). Trimming cost V 2 bases and J 0 bases, with 8 bases left between them. In germline, CDR1 is SGHVS, CDR2 FNYEAQ. The CDR3 is made up of 15 amino acids. For the CDR3, the DNA is TGTGCCAGCAGCTTACAGGGCTATAGCAATCAGCCCCAGCATTTT. Its translation: CASSLQGYSNQPQHF.

The rearrangement joins TRBV30 to TRBJ1-3, with 7 bases lining up with TRBD1. With 0 bases clipped from V and 0 bases from J, the junction kept 5 bases outside the gene matches. Germline V gene lookup returns CDR1 GTSNPN and CDR2 SVGIG (reference sequence). The CDR3 is 16 residues long. The CDR3 coding sequence is TGTGCCTGGAGTGTAGGGACAGTGAGCTCTGGAAACACCATATATTTT. This gives the protein CAWSVGTVSSGNTIYF.

The chain carries TRBV7-2 and TRBJ2-3; 9 nucleotides agree with TRBD1. V gave up 6 bases and J gave up 5 bases; unmatched junction bases: 9. This CDR3 has 15 residues. The V gene's germline CDR1 is SGHTA and CDR2 FQGNSA. CDR3 sequence (DNA): TGTGCCAGCAGTGGAGAACAGGGGGCCATAGATACGCAGTATTTT. This translates into CASSGEQGAIDTQYF.

The rearrangement uses TRBV28 and TRBJ2-6; D remains unclear. CDR1 and CDR2 (germline): MDHEN, SYDVKM. This CDR3 has 14 amino acids. V lost 3 bases, J lost 4 bases, and 7 bases lay in between. CDR3 amino acids: CASSFTAGANVLTF. CDR3 nucleotide sequence: TGTGCCAGCAGTTTCACAGCCGGGGCCAACGTCCTGACTTTC. Drawing the rest from reference TRBV28 and TRBJ2-6, the complete variable domain is DVKVTQSSRYLVKRTGEKVFLECVQDMDHENMFWYRQDPGLGLRLIYFSYDVKMKEKGDIPEGYSVSREKKERFSLILESASTNQTSMYLCASSFTAGANVLTFGAGSRLTVL.

This clone turned up a few times. This sequence joins TRBV20-1 and TRBJ1-2; D not certain. Germline values: CDR1 DFQATT, CDR2 SNEGSKA (reference sequence). The ends were cut back, 6 bases at V and 8 bases at J, with 10 bases in the middle. This CDR3 contains 10 residues. CDR3 sequence (DNA): TGCAGTGCCTCTCACGTCGGCTACACCTTC. This translates into CSASHVGYTF.